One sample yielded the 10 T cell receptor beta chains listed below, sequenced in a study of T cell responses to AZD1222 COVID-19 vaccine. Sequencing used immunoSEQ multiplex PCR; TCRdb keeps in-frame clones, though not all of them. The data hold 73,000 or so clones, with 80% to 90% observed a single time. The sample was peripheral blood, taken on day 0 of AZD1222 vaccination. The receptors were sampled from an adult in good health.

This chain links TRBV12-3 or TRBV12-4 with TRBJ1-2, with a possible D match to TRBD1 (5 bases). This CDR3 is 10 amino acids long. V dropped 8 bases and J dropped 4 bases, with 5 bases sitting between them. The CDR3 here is CASGTYGYTF. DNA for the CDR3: TGTGCCAGCGGGACCTATGGCTACACCTTC.

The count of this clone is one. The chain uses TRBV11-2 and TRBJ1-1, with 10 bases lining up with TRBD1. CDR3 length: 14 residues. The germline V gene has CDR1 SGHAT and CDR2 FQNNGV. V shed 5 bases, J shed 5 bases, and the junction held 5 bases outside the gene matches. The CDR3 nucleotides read TGTGCCAGCAGCCGGGGGACAGGGGAAACTGAAGCTTTCTTT. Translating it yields CASSRGTGETEAFF.

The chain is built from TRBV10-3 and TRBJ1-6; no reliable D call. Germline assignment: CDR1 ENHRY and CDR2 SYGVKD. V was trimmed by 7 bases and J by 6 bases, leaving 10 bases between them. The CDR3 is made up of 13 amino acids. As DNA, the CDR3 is TGTGCCATCAACGGGCAGACTAATTCACCCCTCCACTTT. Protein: CAINGQTNSPLHF.

The CDR3 here is CASSENQGLTYEQYF. CDR3 nucleotides: TGCGCCAGCAGTGAGAATCAGGGACTCACCTACGAGCAGTACTTC. The chain uses TRBV10-2 and TRBJ2-7, with TRBD2 as a possible D gene (6 bases). V dropped 2 bases and J dropped 2 bases, with 13 bases sitting between them. The CDR3 is 15 residues long. The V gene's germline CDR1 is WSHSY and CDR2 SAAADI.

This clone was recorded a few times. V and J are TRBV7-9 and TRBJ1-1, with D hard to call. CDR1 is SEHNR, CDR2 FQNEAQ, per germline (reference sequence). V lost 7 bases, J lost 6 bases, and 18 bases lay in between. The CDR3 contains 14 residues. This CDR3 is CASIKGTPEPEAFF. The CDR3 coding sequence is TGTGCCAGCATCAAGGGAACTCCGGAACCTGAAGCTTTCTTT.

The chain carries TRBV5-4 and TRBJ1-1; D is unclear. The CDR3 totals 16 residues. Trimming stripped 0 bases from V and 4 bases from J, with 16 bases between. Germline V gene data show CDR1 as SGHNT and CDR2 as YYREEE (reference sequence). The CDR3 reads CASSLDAGSSPTEAFF. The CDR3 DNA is TGTGCCAGCAGCTTGGACGCGGGGTCGTCACCCACTGAAGCTTTCTTT.

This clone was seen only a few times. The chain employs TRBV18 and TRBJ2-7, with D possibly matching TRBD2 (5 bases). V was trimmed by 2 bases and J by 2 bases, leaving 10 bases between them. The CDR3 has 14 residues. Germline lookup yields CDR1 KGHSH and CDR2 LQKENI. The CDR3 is CASSPSDFPYEQYF. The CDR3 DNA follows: TGTGCCAGCTCACCATCGGACTTTCCCTACGAGCAGTACTTC.

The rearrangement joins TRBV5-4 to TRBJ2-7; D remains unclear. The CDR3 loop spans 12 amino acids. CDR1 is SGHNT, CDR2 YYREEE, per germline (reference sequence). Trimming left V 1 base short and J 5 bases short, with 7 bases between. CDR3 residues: CASSLRWDEQYF. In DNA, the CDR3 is TGTGCCAGCAGCTTGCGGTGGGACGAGCAGTACTTC. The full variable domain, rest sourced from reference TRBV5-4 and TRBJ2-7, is ETGVTQSPTHLIKTRGQQVTLRCSSQSGHNTVSWYQQALGQGPQFIFQYYREEENGRGNFPPRFSGLQFPNYSSELNVNALELDDSALYLCASSLRWDEQYFGPGTRLTVT.

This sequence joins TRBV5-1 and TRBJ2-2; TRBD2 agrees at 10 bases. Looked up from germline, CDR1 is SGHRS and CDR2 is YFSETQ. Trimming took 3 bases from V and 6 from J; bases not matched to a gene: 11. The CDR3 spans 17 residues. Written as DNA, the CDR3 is TGCGCCAGCAGCTCAACACTAGCGGGGTGGCGCGCCGGGGAGCTGTTTTTT. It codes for CASSSTLAGWRAGELFF.

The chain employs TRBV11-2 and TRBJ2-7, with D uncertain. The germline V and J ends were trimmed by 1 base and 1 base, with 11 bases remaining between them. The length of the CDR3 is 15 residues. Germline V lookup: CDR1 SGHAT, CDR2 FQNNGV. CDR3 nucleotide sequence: TGTGCCAGCAGCTTAGCGATGGCTGGGTCCTACGAGCAGTACTTC. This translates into CASSLAMAGSYEQYF.